The 9 T cell receptor beta chains below were found in one sample sequenced in a study of breast tumors, draining lymph nodes, adjacent tissues. The lymph nodes were axillary draining lymph nodes from breast cancer patients. One entry per CDR3 protein results from TCRdb running MiXCR on the multiplex PCR reads. The table shows 200,000 or so distinct CDR3 sequences, with 25% to 40% occurring only once. The specimen sequenced was axillary lymph node tissue. These receptors came from a female donor with breast cancer. Some clones in this sample may be carry-over from other donors' samples.

V usage is TRBV7-6 and J usage is TRBJ1-1; D uncertain. Germline V CDR1 and CDR2: SGHVS, FNYEAQ. This CDR3 is 15 amino acids long. V was shortened by 4 bases and J by 1 base, with 13 bases between the two germline ends. The DNA of the CDR3 is TGTGCCAGCAGCTCCCAAGGACGGCCGAACACTGAAGCTTTCTTT. It is translated as CASSSQGRPNTEAFF.

In regard to this clonotype: This clone may be a read error of a much larger clone one base away. The chain employs TRBV20-1 and TRBJ2-1, with TRBD2 matching 12 bases. The CDR3 is 14 amino acids. Germline CDR1 DFQATT, CDR2 SNEGSKA (reference sequence). V lost 4 bases and J lost 9; bases outside the gene matches: 7. Here the CDR3 DNA reads TGCAGTGCTACCTCGGGACTAGCGGGTACTGAGCAGTTCTTC. It encodes CSATSGLAGTEQFF.

This clonotype occurred many times. J is TRBJ1-2 and V is TRBV5-6, with D possibly matching TRBD1 (5 bases). Germline CDR1 reads SGHDT; CDR2 reads YYEEEE. Trimming removed 3 bases at V and 5 bases at J, with 17 bases between. CDR3 length equals 15 residues. The CDR3 DNA reads as TGTGCCAGCAGCTCGGGGCCATTCCGGCGGTATGGCTACACCTTC. This translates into CASSSGPFRRYGYTF.

This clonotype was observed a handful of times. The rearrangement links TRBV29-1 to TRBJ1-3, with D perhaps matching TRBD1 (6 bases). The CDR3 consists of 13 residues. V was shortened by 5 bases and J by 0 bases, with 8 bases between the two germline ends. In germline, CDR1 is SQVTM, CDR2 ANQGSEA. CDR3 residues: CSVWTDSGNTIYF. DNA of the CDR3: TGCAGCGTTTGGACAGACTCTGGAAACACCATATATTTT. Complete variable domain (other parts from reference TRBV29-1 and TRBJ1-3): SAVISQKPSRDICQRGTSLTIQCQVDSQVTMMFWYRQQPGQSLTLIATANQGSEATYESGFVIDKFPISRPNLTFSTLTVSNMSPEDSSIYLCSVWTDSGNTIYFGEGSWLTVV.

For this clonotype: This may be a read error: a much more frequent sequence differs by one nucleotide. The chain uses TRBV12-3 or TRBV12-4 and TRBJ2-3, with TRBD1 identical over 8 bases. This CDR3 contains 17 residues. CDR3 DNA: TGTGCCAGCAGGTACCGGGACAGGCGCGCGACAGAAGATACGCGGTATTTT. Protein: CASRYRDRRATEDTRYF.

This clonotype was recorded many times. The J gene is TRBJ1-3, the V gene TRBV7-2, with a tentative D call TRBD1 (5 bases). Germline lookup yields CDR1 SGHTA and CDR2 FQGNSA. This CDR3 is 17 amino acids long. Trimming shortened V by 2 bases and J by 0 bases, and 14 bases separated the two germline ends. CDR3: CASSLRQGTFSGNTIYF. DNA of the CDR3: TGTGCCAGCAGCTTACGGCAGGGAACCTTCTCTGGAAACACCATATATTTT.

In its sample, this clonotype was seen many times. The V gene is TRBV11-2, the J gene TRBJ2-7; TRBD1 agrees at 9 bases. The CDR3 extends over 17 amino acids. V lost 5 bases, J lost 2 bases, and 13 bases stayed unmatched. Per germline, CDR1 SGHAT and CDR2 FQNNGV. The CDR3 is CASSPNVGTGTPYEQYF. CDR3 bases: TGTGCCAGCAGCCCCAATGTAGGGACAGGGACCCCCTACGAGCAGTACTTC.

The rearrangement uses TRBV20-1 and TRBJ1-5; the D gene is possibly TRBD1 (5 bases). The germline V gene has CDR1 DFQATT and CDR2 SNEGSKA (reference sequence). Trimming took off 0 bases at V and 9 bases at J, with 18 bases between the two ends. There are 15 residues in the CDR3. The chain's CDR3 is CSAREGSRGTRPQHF. CDR3 bases: TGCAGTGCTAGAGAAGGGTCAAGGGGTACCCGGCCCCAGCATTTT.

This clonotype was recorded many times. The chain joins TRBV7-2 to TRBJ1-5; D remains ambiguous. The CDR3 runs to 15 residues. The germline CDR1 and CDR2 sequences are SGHTA and FQGNSA. The V end was cut by 5 bases, the J end by 3 bases, with 14 bases between. The CDR3 coding sequence is TGTGCCAGCAGCCCTAGGCCTCTGCCCAATCAGCCCCAGCATTTT. This codes for CASSPRPLPNQPQHF.